Listed below are T cell receptor beta chains from one sample, sequenced in a study of blood T cell repertoires in COVID-19. Sequencing was performed with immunoSEQ multiplex PCR; in TCRdb, only in-frame clones are kept and a portion is missing. The table includes 75,000 to 100,000 clones, over 70% detected once. The source material was peripheral blood. The receptors come from a man aged 65 to 79 with acute or convalescent COVID-19. The CDR3 runs from the conserved cysteine through the conserved F or W. Fields, in order: V gene, D gene, J gene, clone size, CDR3 protein, CDR3 DNA. The D gene is left open where the match is weak. Where a row states a size, it is once, few, many or the class of an expanded clone; other rows omit it.

v_call: TRBV6-2/TRBV6-3; d_call: .; j_call: TRBJ2-7; clone_size: once; cdr3_aa: CASSLGSTSYEQYF; cdr3_nt: TGTGCCAGCAGTCTCGGGAGTACCTCCTACGAGCAGTACTTC
v_call: TRBV27; d_call: TRBD1; j_call: TRBJ2-7; clone_size: .; cdr3_aa: CASSLSPGTDYFYEQYF; cdr3_nt: TGTGCCAGCAGTTTATCGCCGGGGACAGATTACTTTTACGAGCAGTACTTC
v_call: TRBV6-5; d_call: TRBD1; j_call: TRBJ1-1; clone_size: .; cdr3_aa: CASRPGTGGNTEAFF; cdr3_nt: TGTGCCAGCAGGCCCGGGACAGGTGGGAACACTGAAGCTTTCTTT
v_call: TRBV5-1; d_call: .; j_call: TRBJ1-1; clone_size: .; cdr3_aa: CASSLDRGKAEAFF; cdr3_nt: TGCGCCAGCAGCTTGGATCGGGGGAAGGCTGAAGCTTTCTTT
v_call: TRBV12-3/TRBV12-4; d_call: .; j_call: TRBJ2-7; clone_size: once; cdr3_aa: CASSKRQFHEQYF; cdr3_nt: TGTGCCAGCAGCAAACGACAGTTCCACGAGCAGTACTTC
v_call: TRBV28; d_call: .; j_call: TRBJ1-5; clone_size: .; cdr3_aa: CASKSQIRGQPQHF; cdr3_nt: TGTGCCAGCAAGTCGCAGATTAGGGGACAGCCCCAGCATTTT
v_call: TRBV5-5; d_call: .; j_call: TRBJ2-7; clone_size: few; cdr3_aa: CASSSTDSRIVLSHF; cdr3_nt: TGTGCCAGCAGTTCGACCGACAGCCGCATCGTCCTGTCGCACTTC
v_call: TRBV5-1; d_call: .; j_call: TRBJ2-1; clone_size: .; cdr3_aa: CASSLVGSPTTNEQFF; cdr3_nt: TGCGCCAGCAGCTTGGTTGGGAGCCCCACAACCAATGAGCAGTTCTTC
v_call: TRBV19; d_call: TRBD1; j_call: TRBJ2-3; clone_size: .; cdr3_aa: CASSTLYRGRGTDTQYF; cdr3_nt: TGTGCCAGTAGTACCCTCTACAGGGGGCGAGGAACAGATACGCAGTATTTT
v_call: TRBV6-6; d_call: .; j_call: TRBJ2-1; clone_size: .; cdr3_aa: CASSRAVVSYNEQFF; cdr3_nt: TGTGCCAGCAGTCGGGCAGTGGTCTCCTACAATGAGCAGTTCTTC
v_call: TRBV5-4; d_call: TRBD1; j_call: TRBJ1-1; clone_size: .; cdr3_aa: CASSLDTGGTEAFF; cdr3_nt: TGTGCCAGCAGCTTGGATACAGGGGGGACTGAAGCTTTCTTT
v_call: TRBV24-1; d_call: .; j_call: TRBJ2-3; clone_size: .; cdr3_aa: CATSDLGGDTQYF; cdr3_nt: TGTGCCACCAGTGACCTGGGGGGTGATACGCAGTATTTT
v_call: TRBV7-8; d_call: .; j_call: TRBJ2-7; clone_size: few; cdr3_aa: CASSLAGGSGTPIEQYF; cdr3_nt: TGTGCCAGCAGCTTAGCTGGTGGCTCCGGGACACCAATCGAGCAGTACTTC
v_call: TRBV6-5; d_call: .; j_call: TRBJ1-6; clone_size: .; cdr3_aa: CASSYVGGGSSPLHF; cdr3_nt: TGTGCCAGCAGTTACGTGGGAGGGGGTAGTTCACCCCTCCACTTT
v_call: TRBV27; d_call: .; j_call: TRBJ1-1; clone_size: .; cdr3_aa: CASSITYRDTEAFF; cdr3_nt: TGTGCCAGCAGTATCACCTACAGGGACACTGAAGCTTTCTTT
v_call: TRBV2; d_call: .; j_call: TRBJ2-3; clone_size: .; cdr3_aa: CASSVGARTDTQYF; cdr3_nt: TGTGCCAGCAGTGTGGGGGCGCGAACAGATACGCAGTATTTT